The 9 T cell receptor beta chains below come from one sample, sequenced in a study of control samples from healthy donors and cancer patients. Assay: immunoSEQ multiplex PCR; the TCRdb copy retains only in-frame clones and omits some. The sample has tens of thousands of clones; roughly four fifths are singletons. Sequences were obtained from blood. These receptors were taken from a woman aged 60 to 75 in good health.

The V and J genes are TRBV18 and TRBJ1-6; 11 bases align to TRBD1. The CDR3 runs 16 residues. Germline CDR1 reads KGHSH; CDR2 reads LQKENI. The V and J ends lost 3 bases and 8 bases, in that order; junction bases with no gene match: 6. CDR3 nucleotide sequence: TGTGCCAGCTCACCGCCCGGACAGGGGGCACATTCACCCCTCCACTTT. Its translation is CASSPPGQGAHSPLHF.

The rearrangement joins TRBV20-1 to TRBJ1-3; D not resolved. V lost 4 bases and J lost 0, with 4 bases in between. Germline V gene sequence: CDR1 DFQATT, CDR2 SNEGSKA (reference sequence). The CDR3 has 12 amino acids. The chain's CDR3 is CSAIDSGNTIYF. The CDR3 nucleotides read TGCAGTGCTATTGACTCTGGAAACACCATATATTTT.

The count of this clone is one. The sample contains more than one DNA sequence encoding this CDR3. The genes are TRBV6-5 and TRBJ1-1; D may be TRBD1 (5 bases). V was cut by 4 bases and J by 0 bases, with 9 bases left in between. Looked up from germline, CDR1 is MNHEY and CDR2 is SVGAGI. The CDR3 is 14 residues long. CDR3 in amino acids: CASSSGTVNTEAFF. The CDR3 region has the DNA TGTGCCAGCAGTTCCGGGACTGTGAACACTGAAGCTTTCTTT.

The V gene is TRBV2, the J gene TRBJ2-3, with a tentative D call TRBD1 (5 bases). Trimming took off 2 bases at V and 3 bases at J, with 6 bases between the two ends. The CDR3 covers 13 residues. CDR1 is SNHLY and CDR2 is FYNNEI in the germline V gene. The CDR3 bases are TGTGCCAGCAGTGAAAGACAGACAGATACGCAGTATTTT. It translates to CASSERQTDTQYF.

This clone appeared once. The CDR3 reads CASSQARQGSGEQYF. The CDR3 DNA reads TGCGCCAGCAGCCAAGCCAGACAGGGTTCGGGAGAGCAGTACTTC. The chain couples TRBV4-1 to TRBJ2-7; 7 positions agree with TRBD1. Germline V lookup: CDR1 MGHRA, CDR2 YSYEKL. V was pared by 1 base and J by 7 bases, with 10 bases of the junction left unmatched. The CDR3 has 15 residues.

V and J are TRBV19 and TRBJ1-5; D is perhaps TRBD1 (5 bases). Germline values: CDR1 LNHDA, CDR2 SQIVND (reference sequence). Trimming left V 6 bases short and J 9 bases short, with 18 bases between. The CDR3 runs to 14 residues. CDR3 nucleotides: TGTGCCAGTAGGAGCGGTCAGGGAGTGCCGCCCCAGCATTTT. Protein sequence: CASRSGQGVPPQHF.

The chain carries TRBV3-1 (or the pseudogene TRBV3-2) and TRBJ2-3; D is uncertain. Germline-derived CDR1 and CDR2 are LGHDT and YNNKEL (reference sequence). Trimming removed 3 bases from V and 0 bases from J, with 4 bases in between. The CDR3 is made up of 13 amino acids. The CDR3 loop reads CASSQSSTDTQYF. The CDR3 bases are TGTGCCAGCAGCCAGTCTAGCACAGATACGCAGTATTTT.

The chain is built from TRBV19 and TRBJ2-1; D remains unclear. Germline CDR1 is LNHDA and CDR2 is SQIVND (reference sequence). V dropped 2 bases and J dropped 0 bases, with 8 bases sitting between them. The CDR3 is made up of 15 amino acids. The CDR3 DNA follows: TGTGCCAGTAGTATAAGTCCCTTCTCCTACAATGAGCAGTTCTTC. Translating gives CASSISPFSYNEQFF.

The chain employs TRBV18 and TRBJ2-1; 12 bases fit TRBD2. The V and J ends lost 2 bases and 9 bases, in that order; junction bases with no gene match: 2. The CDR3 has 14 amino acids. CDR1 and CDR2 (germline): KGHSH, LQKENI. CDR3 in amino acids: CASSPLTSGSEQFF. DNA for the CDR3: TGTGCCAGCTCACCATTGACTAGCGGGAGTGAGCAGTTCTTC.